One and the same sample provided the 31 T cell receptor beta chains below, sequenced in a study of cytomegalovirus exposure and HLA in healthy donors. The PCR was carried out with 60 Vbeta primers and 13 Jbeta primers. Measured with immunoSEQ multiplex PCR; TCRdb has only the in-frame clones, and not every one. The sample comprises about 200,000 clones, approximately 79% of which are singletons, and more than 1.5% rests with the top ten. The sample consisted of PBMCs. The receptors derive from a girl aged 5 to 17 in good health and CMV-seropositive.

This rearrangement joins TRBV19 to TRBJ2-1, with TRBD2 as a possible D gene (6 bases). The CDR3 totals 15 residues. Deletions cut 4 bases from V and 4 bases from J, with 14 bases between. CDR1 and CDR2 (germline): LNHDA, SQIVND (reference sequence). CDR3 nucleotides: TGTGCCAGTAGTACTATAGCGGTGGGGTACAATGAGCAGTTCTTC. Its translation: CASSTIAVGYNEQFF. Complete variable domain (other parts from reference TRBV19 and TRBJ2-1): DGGITQSPKYLFRKEGQNVTLSCEQNLNHDAMYWYRQDPGQGLRLIYYSQIVNDFQKGDIAEGYSVSREKKESFPLTVTSAQKNPTAFYLCASSTIAVGYNEQFFGPGTRLTVL.

CDR3 protein: CASSESARLTVPEKLFF. The CDR3 coding sequence is TGCGCCAGCAGTGAGTCGGCACGCCTGACAGTCCCTGAAAAACTGTTTTTT. This chain joins TRBV10-2 and TRBJ1-4; tentative D call: TRBD1 (5 bases). The germline V gene encodes CDR1 WSHSY and CDR2 SAAADI. The V end lost 0 bases, the J end lost 7 bases, and 18 bases lay between the germline ends. This CDR3 has 17 residues.

The J gene is TRBJ2-1, the V gene TRBV13, with TRBD2 identical over 12 bases. Germline CDR1 reads PRHDT; CDR2 reads FYEKMQ (reference sequence). V trimming: 3 bases; J trimming: 6 bases; junction bases outside the gene matches: 3. There are 15 residues in the CDR3. DNA for the CDR3: TGTGCCAGCAGCTTCCCTAGCGGGGGGGTCAATGAGCAGTTCTTC. As protein: CASSFPSGGVNEQFF.

CDR3 protein: CASSESRWPQHF. CDR3 in DNA: TGCGCCAGCAGTGAGTCGCGTTGGCCCCAGCATTTT. The rearrangement uses TRBV10-1 and TRBJ1-5; D uncertain. There are 12 residues in the CDR3. V gave up 0 bases and J gave up 9 bases, with 6 bases separating them. From germline, CDR1 is WNHNN and CDR2 SYGVQD (reference sequence).

The chain has TRBV11-2 and TRBJ2-7; a possible D gene is TRBD1 (5 bases). Germline lookup yields CDR1 SGHAT and CDR2 FQNNGV. Trimming shortened V by 1 base and J by 2 bases, and 12 bases separated the two germline ends. The CDR3 is made up of 15 amino acids. CDR3 amino acids: CASSLGQGATYEQYF. The DNA for the CDR3 is TGTGCCAGCAGCTTAGGGCAGGGTGCAACCTACGAGCAGTACTTC.

This chain links TRBV9 with TRBJ2-2; possibly TRBD1 for D (5 bases). Trimming removed 1 base at V and 7 bases at J, with 8 bases between. CDR1 is SGDLS, CDR2 YYNGEE, per germline. The CDR3 consists of 13 residues. Here the CDR3 reads CASSVKGHGELFF. CDR3 DNA: TGTGCCAGCAGCGTAAAGGGGCACGGGGAGCTGTTTTTT. Looking up the rest from reference TRBV9 and TRBJ2-2 gives the full variable domain: DSGVTQTPKHLITATGQRVTLRCSPRSGDLSVYWYQQSLDQGLQFLIQYYNGEERAKGNILERFSAQQFPDLHSELNLSSLELGDSALYFCASSVKGHGELFFGEGSRLTVL.

This clone was seen only a few times. The chain carries TRBV6-4 and TRBJ2-3, with 9 bases fitting TRBD2. The germline CDR1 and CDR2 sequences are MRHNA and SNTAGT. The V segment lost 3 bases and the J segment 1 base; nucleotides outside the gene matches: 5. This CDR3 is 16 amino acids long. CDR3 in DNA: TGTGCCAGCAGTGAAGTGGTAGCGGGGGGCACAGATACGCAGTATTTT. Translation: CASSEVVAGGTDTQYF.

CDR3 nucleotides: TGTGCCAGCAGCCCAGACAGGGGGCTAAAAAAAGGCCCCACTGAAGCTTTCTTT. It codes for CASSPDRGLKKGPTEAFF. The chain couples TRBV5-4 to TRBJ1-1; TRBD1 matches at 10 bases. The trim removed 4 bases at V and 4 bases at J, leaving 16 bases unmatched. This CDR3 spans 18 amino acids. Germline CDR1 and CDR2: SGHNT and YYREEE (reference sequence).

The genes are TRBV7-2 and TRBJ1-4; a possible D gene is TRBD1 (5 bases). The CDR3 is made up of 14 amino acids. Trimming shortened V by 4 bases and J by 8 bases, and 14 bases separated the two germline ends. The germline V gene has CDR1 SGHTA and CDR2 FQGNSA. As DNA, the CDR3 is TGTGCCAGCAGCTCAGGGATCCGTGGAGAAAAACTGTTTTTT. Amino acids: CASSSGIRGEKLFF.

The chain is built from TRBV7-2 and TRBJ2-7; TRBD2 matches 7 bases. Per germline, CDR1 SGHTA and CDR2 FQGNSA. The CDR3 is 15 amino acids. V shed 1 base, J shed 0 bases, and the junction held 3 bases outside the gene matches. Here the CDR3 DNA reads TGTGCCAGCAGCTTAGTCAGCGGGGTCTCCTACGAGCAGTACTTC. Residues: CASSLVSGVSYEQYF.

The gene calls are TRBV9 and TRBJ1-5; 7 positions match TRBD1. Germline V gene sequence: CDR1 SGDLS, CDR2 YYNGEE. Trimming took 2 bases from V and 5 from J; bases not matched to a gene: 13. The CDR3 is 17 residues long. CDR3 nucleotides: TGTGCCAGCAGCGTCGATGGAGGGGGCACAGGGGATCAGCCCCAGCATTTT. This codes for CASSVDGGGTGDQPQHF. Together with reference TRBV9 and TRBJ1-5, the CDR3 gives the full variable domain: DSGVTQTPKHLITATGQRVTLRCSPRSGDLSVYWYQQSLDQGLQFLIQYYNGEERAKGNILERFSAQQFPDLHSELNLSSLELGDSALYFCASSVDGGGTGDQPQHFGDGTRLSIL.

The J gene is TRBJ2-2, the V gene TRBV7-9; 9 bases line up with TRBD1. J lost 4 bases, V lost 2 bases, and 2 bases had no gene match. The CDR3 has 15 residues. Germline-derived CDR1 and CDR2 are SEHNR and FQNEAQ (reference sequence). CDR3 coding DNA: TGTGCCAGCAGCTTATGGACAGGGGTCACCGGGGAGCTGTTTTTT. Protein: CASSLWTGVTGELFF.

The chain uses TRBV4-1 and TRBJ2-5; 7 bases are shared with TRBD1. V was clipped by 3 bases and J by 5 bases; unmatched bases: 3. The V gene's germline CDR1 is MGHRA and CDR2 YSYEKL. The length of the CDR3 is 13 residues. CDR3 residues: CASSQTGTETQYF. The CDR3, as DNA: TGCGCCAGCAGCCAGACAGGGACCGAGACCCAGTACTTC.

This clone was seen more than once but under ten times. This sequence joins TRBV6-6 and TRBJ1-6; D remains unclear. In germline, CDR1 is MNHNY, CDR2 SVGAGI (reference sequence). The CDR3 loop spans 12 amino acids. V was pared by 8 bases and J by 7 bases, with 9 bases between. CDR3 residues: CASRQTNSPLHF. The CDR3 nucleotides read TGTGCCAGCCGCCAGACAAATTCACCCCTCCACTTT.

The rearrangement joins TRBV5-4 to TRBJ1-1; TRBD1 might be the D (5 bases). This CDR3 comprises 14 residues. The ends were cut back, 2 bases at V and 8 bases at J, with 16 bases in the middle. Germline-derived CDR1 and CDR2 are SGHNT and YYREEE (reference sequence). The CDR3 loop reads CASSLSLDSKEAFF. The CDR3 DNA reads as TGTGCCAGCAGCTTATCCCTCGACAGTAAGGAAGCTTTCTTT. Full variable domain (remainder filled in from reference TRBV5-4 and TRBJ1-1): ETGVTQSPTHLIKTRGQQVTLRCSSQSGHNTVSWYQQALGQGPQFIFQYYREEENGRGNFPPRFSGLQFPNYSSELNVNALELDDSALYLCASSLSLDSKEAFFGQGTRLTVV.

CDR3 region: CASSQVGQGAGNSPLHF. In DNA, the CDR3 is TGCGCCAGCAGCCAAGTCGGGCAGGGGGCAGGCAATTCACCCCTCCACTTT. The chain combines TRBV4-3 with TRBJ1-6, with 8 bases that match TRBD1. CDR1 and CDR2 (germline): LGHNA, YSLEER. Unmatched junction bases numbered 9, after V lost 1 base and J lost 7 bases. The CDR3 sequence is 17 residues long.

The chain links TRBV2 to TRBJ2-2; perhaps TRBD1 as D (5 bases). This CDR3 contains 14 residues. V was shortened by 7 bases and J by 1 base, with 10 bases between the two germline ends. The V gene's germline CDR1 is SNHLY and CDR2 FYNNEI. The CDR3 loop is CASISRENTGELFF. The CDR3 coding sequence is TGTGCCAGCATATCCAGGGAGAACACCGGGGAGCTGTTTTTT.

This CDR3 is CASSLDSQGAGGYTF. The CDR3 DNA is TGTGCCAGCAGCTTAGACTCACAGGGGGCGGGTGGCTACACCTTC. The genes are TRBV11-2 and TRBJ1-2, with 9 bases matching TRBD1. The CDR3 runs to 15 residues. V gave up 0 bases and J gave up 7 bases; unmatched junction bases: 6. Germline V CDR1 and CDR2: SGHAT, FQNNGV.

V and J are TRBV9 and TRBJ2-1; 16 nucleotides line up with TRBD2. Germline V CDR1 and CDR2: SGDLS, YYNGEE. J lost 9 bases, V lost 4 bases, and 7 bases had no gene match. The CDR3 runs 16 residues. The CDR3 bases are TGTGCCAGCAGCATCGGGACTAGCGGGGGGGCGGGTGAGCAGTTCTTC. As protein: CASSIGTSGGAGEQFF. Together with reference TRBV9 and TRBJ2-1, the CDR3 gives the full variable domain: DSGVTQTPKHLITATGQRVTLRCSPRSGDLSVYWYQQSLDQGLQFLIQYYNGEERAKGNILERFSAQQFPDLHSELNLSSLELGDSALYFCASSIGTSGGAGEQFFGPGTRLTVL.

V usage is TRBV9 and J usage is TRBJ2-5; possibly TRBD1 for D (5 bases). The V and J ends lost 3 bases and 5 bases respectively, with 11 bases between them. CDR1 and CDR2 (germline): SGDLS, YYNGEE. The CDR3 spans 13 residues. DNA of the CDR3: TGTGCCAGCAGCGCACAGGTTCGCGAGACCCAGTACTTC. Its protein product is CASSAQVRETQYF.

The chain is built from TRBV4-3 and TRBJ2-1, with 12 bases lining up with TRBD2. The germline CDR1 and CDR2 sequences are LGHNA and YSLEER. Trimming at V came to 5 bases and at J to 2 bases, leaving 1 base not matched to a gene. There are 15 residues in the CDR3. CDR3 nucleotide sequence: TGCGCCAGCAGCAGGACTAGCGGGGCCTACAATGAGCAGTTCTTC. Protein sequence: CASSRTSGAYNEQFF.

This rearrangement joins TRBV7-2 to TRBJ1-5; a weak D match, TRBD1 (6 bases). The germline CDR1 and CDR2 sequences are SGHTA and FQGNSA. V dropped 5 bases and J dropped 3 bases, with 11 bases sitting between them. The CDR3 is made up of 14 amino acids. CDR3 sequence: CASSLGQFNQPQHF. CDR3 DNA sequence: TGTGCCAGCAGCCTAGGACAGTTCAATCAGCCCCAGCATTTT. The variable domain in full, completed from reference TRBV7-2 and TRBJ1-5, reads GAGVSQSPSNKVTEKGKDVELRCDPISGHTALYWYRQSLGQGLEFLIYFQGNSAPDKSGLPSDRFSAERTGGSVSTLTIQRTQQEDSAVYLCASSLGQFNQPQHFGDGTRLSIL.

This chain uses TRBV30 with TRBJ1-1, with D perhaps matching TRBD1 (6 bases). The ends were cut back, 0 bases at V and 6 bases at J, with 17 bases in the middle. The CDR3 is 15 residues long. Germline V gives CDR1 GTSNPN, CDR2 SVGIG (reference sequence). CDR3 DNA: TGTGCCTGGAGTGTACAGGGAATTTTGCTAGCTGAAGCTTTCTTT. Its translation is CAWSVQGILLAEAFF.

This clone showed up just a few times. The chain is built from TRBV11-3 and TRBJ1-4; the D gene is possibly TRBD1 (6 bases). V was pared by 5 bases and J by 4 bases, with 14 bases between. This CDR3 contains 15 residues. The germline V gene has CDR1 SGHNT and CDR2 YENEEA. CDR3 protein: CASSTGPGGNEKLFF. As DNA, the CDR3 is TGTGCCAGCAGCACAGGGCCAGGCGGTAATGAAAAACTGTTTTTT.

The chain carries TRBV6-6 and TRBJ2-5, with TRBD1 matching 10 bases. The CDR3 sequence is 14 residues long. CDR1 and CDR2 (germline): MNHNY, SVGAGI (reference sequence). J gave up 1 base and V 10 bases, and 6 bases lay outside the gene matches. CDR3 sequence reads: CATAWTGGQETQYF. The CDR3 region has the DNA TGTGCCACCGCTTGGACAGGGGGCCAAGAGACCCAGTACTTC.

The chain couples TRBV11-2 to TRBJ2-7, with TRBD2 matching over 8 bases. V shed 4 bases and J 5 bases; nucleotides not matched to a gene: 7. The length of the CDR3 is 14 residues. Germline CDR1 is SGHAT and CDR2 is FQNNGV. This CDR3 reads CASSYRGGSHEQYF. The CDR3 nucleotides read TGTGCCAGCAGCTACCGGGGGGGGTCCCACGAGCAGTACTTC. Supplemented by reference TRBV11-2 and TRBJ2-7, the full variable domain reads EAGVAQSPRYKIIEKRQSVAFWCNPISGHATLYWYQQILGQGPKLLIQFQNNGVVDDSQLPKDRFSAERLKGVDSTLKIQPAKLEDSAVYLCASSYRGGSHEQYFGPGTRLTVT.

The chain joins TRBV11-3 to TRBJ2-7; 8 bases line up with TRBD1. Germline values: CDR1 SGHNT, CDR2 YENEEA. The junction had 15 bases not matched to a gene; V was cut back by 4 bases and J by 1 base. This CDR3 is 18 amino acids long. CDR3 bases: TGTGCCAGCAGCTCAGGCGGGGCGCGCAGGGGGCTATCCTACGAGCAGTACTTC. It translates to CASSSGGARRGLSYEQYF.

This chain uses TRBV10-2 with TRBJ1-5, with 7 nucleotides matching TRBD1. Germline CDR1 reads WSHSY; CDR2 reads SAAADI. This CDR3 has 13 amino acids. V shed 7 bases, J shed 3 bases, and the junction held 3 bases outside the gene matches. CDR3 coding DNA: TGCGCCAGCAAGGGGACAGTCAATCAGCCCCAGCATTTT. Amino acids: CASKGTVNQPQHF.

This clone was seen only a few times. This chain connects TRBV7-8 to TRBJ2-5, with D possibly TRBD1 on 6 matching bases. Germline assignment: CDR1 SGHVS and CDR2 FQNEAQ. CDR3 length equals 15 residues. V lost 5 bases to trimming and J lost 4 bases, with 17 bases between them. The DNA for the CDR3 is TGTGCCAGCAGCCCTATTCTGCTAGGGGGAGAGACCCAGTACTTC. Translated, it gives CASSPILLGGETQYF.

The chain links TRBV4-3 to TRBJ2-5, with a possible D match to TRBD2 (6 bases). Trimming stripped 4 bases from V and 3 bases from J, with 12 bases between. Germline values: CDR1 LGHNA, CDR2 YSLEER. The CDR3 sequence is 14 residues long. CDR3 nucleotides: TGCGCCAGCAGCCGCTGGAGGGAAAAAGAGACCCAGTACTTC. Its translation is CASSRWREKETQYF.

This sequence joins TRBV6-6 and TRBJ2-7; D is unresolved. Germline-derived CDR1 and CDR2 are MNHNY and SVGAGI (reference sequence). There are 12 residues in the CDR3. V was clipped by 6 bases and J by 2 bases, with 8 bases between them. The CDR3 DNA reads as TGTGCCAGCAGCACAGACCCCTACGAGCAGTACTTC. This codes for CASSTDPYEQYF.